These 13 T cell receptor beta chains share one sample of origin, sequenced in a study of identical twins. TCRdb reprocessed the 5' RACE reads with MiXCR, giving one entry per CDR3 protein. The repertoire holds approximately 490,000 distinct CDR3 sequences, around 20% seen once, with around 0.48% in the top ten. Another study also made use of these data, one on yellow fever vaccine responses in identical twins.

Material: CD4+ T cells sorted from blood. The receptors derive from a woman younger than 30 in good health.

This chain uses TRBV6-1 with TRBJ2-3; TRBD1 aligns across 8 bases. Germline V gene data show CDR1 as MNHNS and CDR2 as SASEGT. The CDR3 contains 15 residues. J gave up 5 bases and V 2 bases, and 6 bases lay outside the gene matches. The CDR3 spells CASSERTGRGDTQYF. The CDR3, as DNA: TGTGCCAGCAGTGAAAGGACAGGGAGAGGAGATACGCAGTATTTT.

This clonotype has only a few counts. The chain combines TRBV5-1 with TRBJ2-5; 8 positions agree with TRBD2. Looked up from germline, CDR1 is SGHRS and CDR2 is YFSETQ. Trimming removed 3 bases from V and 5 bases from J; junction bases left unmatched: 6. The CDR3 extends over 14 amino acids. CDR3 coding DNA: TGCGCCAGCAGCTACGGACTAGCAGCTGAGACCCAGTACTTC. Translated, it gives CASSYGLAAETQYF.

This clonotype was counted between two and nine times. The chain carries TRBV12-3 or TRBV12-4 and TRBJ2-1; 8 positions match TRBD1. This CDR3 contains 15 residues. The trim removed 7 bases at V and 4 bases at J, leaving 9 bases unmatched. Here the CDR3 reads CASNLGRGPYNEQFF. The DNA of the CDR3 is TGTGCCAGCAACCTAGGCAGGGGGCCTTACAATGAGCAGTTCTTC.

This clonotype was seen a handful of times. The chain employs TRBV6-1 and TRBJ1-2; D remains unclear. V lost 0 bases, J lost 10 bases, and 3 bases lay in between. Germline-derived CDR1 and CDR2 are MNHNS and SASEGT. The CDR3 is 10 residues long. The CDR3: CASSEALYTF. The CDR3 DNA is TGTGCCAGCAGTGAAGCCCTCTACACCTTC.

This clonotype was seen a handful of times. The CDR3, as DNA: TGTGCCAGCAGCCCGAATCTAGCGGGGGGGGGAGATACGCAGTATTTT. Encoded protein: CASSPNLAGGGDTQYF. The rearrangement links TRBV28 to TRBJ2-3, with 12 positions matching TRBD2. The ends lost 6 bases at V and 5 bases at J; junction bases unmatched: 9. The CDR3 has 16 residues. Germline V CDR1 and CDR2: MDHEN, SYDVKM.

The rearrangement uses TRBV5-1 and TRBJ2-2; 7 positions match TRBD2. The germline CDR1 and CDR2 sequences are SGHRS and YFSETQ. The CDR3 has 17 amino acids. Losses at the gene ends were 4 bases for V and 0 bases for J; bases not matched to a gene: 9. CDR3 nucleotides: TGCGCCAGCAGCCCCGGGACTAAGGGACCGAACACCGGGGAGCTGTTTTTT. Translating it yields CASSPGTKGPNTGELFF.

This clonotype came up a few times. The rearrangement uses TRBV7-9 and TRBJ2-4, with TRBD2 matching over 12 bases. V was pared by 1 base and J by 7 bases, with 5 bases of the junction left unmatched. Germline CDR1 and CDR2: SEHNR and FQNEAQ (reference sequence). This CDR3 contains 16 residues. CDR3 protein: CASSLVSLAGGNIQYF. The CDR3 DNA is TGTGCCAGCAGCTTAGTGTCCCTAGCGGGAGGGAACATTCAGTACTTC.

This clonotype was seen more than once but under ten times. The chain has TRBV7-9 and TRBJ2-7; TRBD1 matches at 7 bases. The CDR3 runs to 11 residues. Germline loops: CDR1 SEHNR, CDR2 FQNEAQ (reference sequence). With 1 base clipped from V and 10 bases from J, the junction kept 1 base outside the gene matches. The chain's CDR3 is CASSLDRGQYF. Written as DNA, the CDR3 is TGTGCCAGCAGCTTAGACAGGGGTCAGTACTTC. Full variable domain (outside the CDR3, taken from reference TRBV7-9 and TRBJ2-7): DTGVSQNPRHKITKRGQNVTFRCDPISEHNRLYWYRQTLGQGPEFLTYFQNEAQLEKSRLLSDRFSAERPKGSFSTLEIQRTEQGDSAMYLCASSLDRGQYFGPGTRLTVT.

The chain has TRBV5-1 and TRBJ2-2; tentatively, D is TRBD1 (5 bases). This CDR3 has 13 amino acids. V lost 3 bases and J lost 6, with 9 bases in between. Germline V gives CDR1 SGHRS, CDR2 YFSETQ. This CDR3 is CASSSQGPGELFF. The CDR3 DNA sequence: TGCGCCAGCAGCTCGCAGGGTCCCGGGGAGCTGTTTTTT.

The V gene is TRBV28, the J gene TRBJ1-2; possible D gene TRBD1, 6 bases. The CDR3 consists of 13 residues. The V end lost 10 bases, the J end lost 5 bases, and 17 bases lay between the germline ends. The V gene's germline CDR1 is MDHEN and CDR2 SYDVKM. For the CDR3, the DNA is TGTGCCACGGCCGGGACACCTCCTTATGGCTACACCTTC. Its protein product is CATAGTPPYGYTF.

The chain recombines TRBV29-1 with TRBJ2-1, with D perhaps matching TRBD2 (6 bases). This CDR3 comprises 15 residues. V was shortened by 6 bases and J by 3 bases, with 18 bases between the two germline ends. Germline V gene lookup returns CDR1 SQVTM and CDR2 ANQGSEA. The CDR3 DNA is TGCAGCGTCCTGCCATCGGCGGGGATCTACAATGAGCAGTTCTTC. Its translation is CSVLPSAGIYNEQFF.

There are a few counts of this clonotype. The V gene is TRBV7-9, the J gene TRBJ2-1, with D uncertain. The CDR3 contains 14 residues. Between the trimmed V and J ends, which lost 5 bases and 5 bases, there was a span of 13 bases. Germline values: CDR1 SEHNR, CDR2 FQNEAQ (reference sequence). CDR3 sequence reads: CASSLLTANNEQFF. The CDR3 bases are TGTGCCAGCAGCCTTCTTACGGCGAACAATGAGCAGTTCTTC.

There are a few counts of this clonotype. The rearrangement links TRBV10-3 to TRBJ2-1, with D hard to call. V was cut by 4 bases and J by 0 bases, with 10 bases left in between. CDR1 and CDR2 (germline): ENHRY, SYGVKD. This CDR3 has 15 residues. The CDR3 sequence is CAISVRPSSYNEQFF. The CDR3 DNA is TGTGCCATCAGTGTTCGCCCGAGCTCCTACAATGAGCAGTTCTTC.